One and the same sample provided the 21 T cell receptor beta chains below, sequenced in a study of blood T cells in healthy people across ages. Primed by a sample-barcoded 5' primer and a J-beta primer mix, a second PCR proceeded for roughly 7 to 11 cycles. In TCRdb, the 5' RACE reads were re-called with MiXCR into one record per CDR3 protein. The sample yields over 1.5 million distinct CDR3 sequences, roughly 49% seen once. Material for sequencing was blood. The receptors were gathered from a woman aged 40-49 years in good health.

The V and J genes are TRBV11-2 and TRBJ2-1, with TRBD1 matching 7 bases. The germline V gene has CDR1 SGHAT and CDR2 FQNNGV. The CDR3 consists of 14 residues. The junction had 6 bases not matched to a gene; V was cut back by 1 base and J by 9 bases. The CDR3 sequence is CASSLGTGVSEQFF. CDR3 coding DNA: TGTGCCAGCAGCTTAGGGACAGGCGTGAGTGAGCAGTTCTTC.

This CDR3 reads CASSKGAAPQHF. CDR3 in DNA: TGTGCCAGCAGCAAAGGGGCTGCGCCCCAGCATTTT. J is TRBJ1-5 and V is TRBV7-9, with a weak D call TRBD1 (5 bases). V was pared by 5 bases and J by 9 bases, with 11 bases between. Germline lookup yields CDR1 SEHNR and CDR2 FQNEAQ (reference sequence). This CDR3 is 12 amino acids long.

Comment on this clonotype: Compared with germline, one end of the junction differs, possibly owing to a read error. The chain combines TRBV6-5 with TRBJ2-1; TRBD2 matches at 11 bases. The CDR3 sequence is 16 residues long. CDR1 is MNHEY, CDR2 SVGAGI, per germline. The CDR3 DNA reads as TGTGCCAACAGTTCTCCCGGGACTAGCGGTTACAATGAGCAGTTCTTC. Protein product: CANSSPGTSGYNEQFF.

A few counts support this clonotype. The rearrangement links TRBV6-5 to TRBJ1-2; tentatively, D is TRBD1 (6 bases). CDR1 is MNHEY, CDR2 SVGAGI, per germline. The V gene lost 6 bases and the J gene lost 5 bases, with 16 bases spanning the gap. This CDR3 spans 14 amino acids. For the CDR3, the DNA is TGTGCCAGCAGAGCGTCGGGGGCGCGGTATGGCTACACCTTC. Protein product: CASRASGARYGYTF.

The rearrangement joins TRBV25-1 to TRBJ2-5; D gene uncertain. The assigned J gene may be wrong: the sequence end matches TRBJ2-7 better. The germline CDR1 and CDR2 sequences are MGHDK and SYGVNS. The CDR3 is made up of 15 amino acids. CDR3 coding DNA: TGTGCCAGCAGTGCAGATCTGGAACTCTCCTACGAGCAGTACTTC. Amino acids: CASSADLELSYEQYF.

A few counts support this clonotype. V is TRBV6-5 and J is TRBJ2-4; D not certain. The end of the DNA aligns better with TRBJ2-5, so the J call may be wrong. This CDR3 spans 15 amino acids. Germline assignment: CDR1 MNHEY and CDR2 SVGAGI. DNA of the CDR3: TGTGCCAGCAGTCCTCTATATTATGGGAAAGAGACCCAGTACTTC. Its protein is CASSPLYYGKETQYF.

The genes are TRBV20-1 and TRBJ2-3, with 9 bases matching TRBD2. Germline CDR1 and CDR2: DFQATT and SNEGSKA (reference sequence). The CDR3 sequence is 15 residues long. J gave up 4 bases and V 0 bases, and 5 bases lay outside the gene matches. CDR3 coding DNA: TGCAGTGCTAGAGATGCGGGGGGGCCTTCAGATACGCAGTATTTT. Translation gives CSARDAGGPSDTQYF.

The sample holds a few counts of this clonotype. This CDR3 is CASSQDTGLAGELFF. CDR3 in DNA: TGCGCCAGCAGCCAAGATACAGGGTTAGCCGGGGAGCTGTTTTTT. V and J are TRBV4-3 and TRBJ2-2; tentative D call: TRBD1 (6 bases). Germline V gene data show CDR1 as LGHNA and CDR2 as YSLEER. Trimming shortened V by 0 bases and J by 6 bases, and 11 bases separated the two germline ends. The CDR3 totals 15 residues.

This clonotype has ten or more counts. This rearrangement joins TRBV11-2 to TRBJ2-5; no firm D call. Germline-derived CDR1 and CDR2 are SGHAT and FQNNGV. The CDR3 spans 14 residues. Trimming took 1 base from V and 2 from J, leaving 8 bases between them. The CDR3 region is CASSLGPLQETQYF. DNA for the CDR3: TGTGCCAGCAGCTTAGGCCCCCTACAAGAGACCCAGTACTTC.

This clonotype came up a few times. The chain couples TRBV7-2 to TRBJ1-6; 7 nucleotides match TRBD1. V dropped 5 bases and J dropped 7; count of bases not matched to a gene: 8. Germline V gene lookup returns CDR1 SGHTA and CDR2 FQGNSA. The CDR3 is 15 residues long. CDR3 sequence (DNA): TGTGCCAGCAGCCTGACAGGGCCAGTAAATTCACCCCTCCACTTT. Its translation: CASSLTGPVNSPLHF. The full variable domain, its missing parts supplied by reference TRBV7-2 and TRBJ1-6, is GAGVSQSPSNKVTEKGKDVELRCDPISGHTALYWYRQSLGQGLEFLIYFQGNSAPDKSGLPSDRFSAERTGGSVSTLTIQRTQQEDSAVYLCASSLTGPVNSPLHFGNGTRLTVT.

The chain is built from TRBV12-3 or TRBV12-4 and TRBJ2-1, with TRBD1 matching 8 bases. V lost 7 bases, J lost 1 base, and 12 bases stayed unmatched. The CDR3 has 17 amino acids. The CDR3 region is CASTVRSGGLSYNEQFF. Here the CDR3 DNA reads TGTGCCAGCACCGTTCGCTCAGGGGGCCTGTCCTACAATGAGCAGTTCTTC.

This clonotype has a handful of counts. J is TRBJ2-1 and V is TRBV5-1, with D unclear. The CDR3 consists of 15 residues. Trimming removed 3 bases from V and 2 bases from J, with 12 bases in between. The V gene's germline CDR1 is SGHRS and CDR2 YFSETQ. In nucleotides, the CDR3 is TGCGCCAGCAGCTGGGAAGGGATCCCCTACAATGAGCAGTTCTTC. It encodes CASSWEGIPYNEQFF.

V usage is TRBV5-6 and J usage is TRBJ2-3; a possible D gene is TRBD1 (7 bases). Between the trimmed V and J ends, which lost 2 bases and 3 bases, there was a span of 13 bases. Germline V gives CDR1 SGHDT, CDR2 YYEEEE. The CDR3 extends over 15 amino acids. The CDR3 loop is CASSFGGTATDTQYF. The CDR3, as DNA: TGTGCCAGCAGCTTTGGGGGGACAGCGACAGATACGCAGTATTTT.

The chain couples TRBV2 to TRBJ2-5, with TRBD1 matching 8 bases. Germline-derived CDR1 and CDR2 are SNHLY and FYNNEI. The CDR3 is 12 amino acids. V gave up 8 bases and J gave up 5 bases; unmatched junction bases: 4. The DNA for the CDR3 is TGTGCCAGCCCGGACAGGGTTGAGACCCAGTACTTC. Residues: CASPDRVETQYF.

This clonotype came up a few times. The chain combines TRBV20-1 with TRBJ2-3, with D tentatively TRBD2 (6 bases). With 3 bases removed from V and 3 bases from J, the gap between germline ends came to 16 bases. CDR3 length: 15 amino acids. Per germline, CDR1 DFQATT and CDR2 SNEGSKA (reference sequence). The CDR3 here is CSARTLTSFTDTQYF. The CDR3 DNA reads TGCAGTGCTAGGACATTGACTAGTTTTACAGATACGCAGTATTTT.

The chain has TRBV20-1 and TRBJ2-1; D gene unclear. The germline V gene encodes CDR1 DFQATT and CDR2 SNEGSKA (reference sequence). V dropped 0 bases and J dropped 3 bases, with 12 bases sitting between them. The CDR3 length is 15 residues. The CDR3 loop reads CSARDLLLVYNEQFF. For the CDR3, the DNA is TGCAGTGCTAGAGATCTCTTGTTGGTCTACAATGAGCAGTTCTTC.

The chain couples TRBV12-2 to TRBJ2-3; TRBD1, the table's D call, was not compared with the DNA. TRBV12-2 is noted as a pseudogene. The CDR3 length is 14 residues. CDR3 nucleotide sequence: TGTGCAAGTCGCCCCCTGACGAGGGTCGATACGCAGTATTTT. Protein: CASRPLTRVDTQYF.

This clonotype showed up just a few times. The chain recombines TRBV4-3 with TRBJ2-7; TRBD1 matches at 9 bases. Germline loops: CDR1 LGHNA, CDR2 YSLEER. The CDR3 runs 15 residues. Trimming cost V 4 bases and J 5 bases; bases outside gene matches: 9. Here the CDR3 DNA reads TGCGCCAGCAGCCCATCAACAGGGGGCGTCGACGAGCAGTACTTC. This encodes CASSPSTGGVDEQYF.

The chain couples TRBV5-6 to TRBJ2-3; 8 nucleotides agree with TRBD1. Trimming at V came to 6 bases and at J to 5 bases, leaving 11 bases not matched to a gene. Germline lookup yields CDR1 SGHDT and CDR2 YYEEEE. CDR3 length: 15 residues. CDR3 amino acids: CASNAGGQGRDTQYF. The CDR3 bases are TGTGCCAGCAACGCAGGAGGACAGGGCCGAGATACGCAGTATTTT. Complete variable domain (other parts from reference TRBV5-6 and TRBJ2-3): DAGVTQSPTHLIKTRGQQVTLRCSPKSGHDTVSWYQQALGQGPQFIFQYYEEEERQRGNFPDRFSGHQFPNYSSELNVNALLLGDSALYLCASNAGGQGRDTQYFGPGTRLTVL.

The chain joins TRBV7-8 to TRBJ2-1; D is possibly TRBD1 (5 bases). The CDR3 runs 15 residues. CDR1 and CDR2 from the germline V gene are SGHVS and FQNEAQ. V gave up 0 bases and J gave up 9 bases, with 15 bases separating them. The CDR3 reads CASSLAGASPSEQFF. The CDR3 DNA reads TGTGCCAGCAGCTTAGCTGGGGCCTCCCCTAGTGAGCAGTTCTTC.

The chain carries TRBV6-2 or TRBV6-3 and TRBJ2-1, with D maybe TRBD1 (6 bases). The CDR3 runs to 15 residues. V dropped 5 bases and J dropped 2 bases, with 13 bases sitting between them. Germline-derived CDR1 and CDR2 are MNHEY and SVGEGT. The DNA of the CDR3 is TGTGCCAGCAGTCAGGGGTTGGGAGCCTACAATGAGCAGTTCTTC. Translating it yields CASSQGLGAYNEQFF.